These 20 T cell receptor beta chains came from one sample sequenced in a study of T cell responses to AZD1222 COVID-19 vaccine. Generated by immunoSEQ multiplex PCR, the TCRdb table keeps only in-frame clones and is missing some. This table holds about 69,000 clones, 80% found once. Sequenced material: peripheral blood, taken 28 days after the second AZD1222 dose. The receptors here all came from an adult who received the AZD1222 COVID-19 vaccine.

In this sample, this clone turned up a few times. V usage is TRBV5-4 and J usage is TRBJ2-1; 7 nucleotides agree with TRBD1. This CDR3 has 15 residues. CDR1 is SGHNT, CDR2 YYREEE, per germline (reference sequence). Unmatched junction bases numbered 11, after V lost 4 bases and J lost 7 bases. The CDR3 region is CASSPLNRGDNEQFF. DNA for the CDR3: TGTGCCAGCAGCCCTCTTAACAGGGGAGATAATGAGCAGTTCTTC. Combining the CDR3 with reference TRBV5-4 and TRBJ2-1 gives the whole variable domain ETGVTQSPTHLIKTRGQQVTLRCSSQSGHNTVSWYQQALGQGPQFIFQYYREEENGRGNFPPRFSGLQFPNYSSELNVNALELDDSALYLCASSPLNRGDNEQFFGPGTRLTVL.

J is TRBJ2-7 and V is TRBV7-9; no clear D. Trimming shortened V by 0 bases and J by 5 bases, and 11 bases separated the two germline ends. The length of the CDR3 is 14 residues. CDR1 is SEHNR, CDR2 FQNEAQ, per germline (reference sequence). CDR3 sequence: CASSLARRPNEQYF. The DNA of the CDR3 is TGTGCCAGCAGCTTAGCTAGGCGTCCCAACGAGCAGTACTTC.

The table lists this clone with a count of one. The V and J genes are TRBV27 and TRBJ2-3, with 10 bases that match TRBD2. The V gene end was trimmed by 5 bases and the J gene end by 7 bases; junction bases not matched to a gene: 12. Germline V CDR1 and CDR2: MNHEY, SMNVEV (reference sequence). The CDR3 is 16 residues long. The CDR3 nucleotides are TGTGCCAGCAGTACCCTCAGCGGGGGGGGAGGGAATACGCAGTATTTT. Translation: CASSTLSGGGGNTQYF.

The CDR3, as DNA: TGTGCCAGCAGTACGACAGGGAATGAGCAGTTCTTC. Its protein product is CASSTTGNEQFF. J is TRBJ2-1 and V is TRBV6-5, with 7 bases identical to TRBD1. The CDR3 consists of 12 residues. Germline lookup yields CDR1 MNHEY and CDR2 SVGAGI. J was trimmed by 7 bases and V by 5 bases; bases with no gene match: 2.

This rearrangement joins TRBV29-1 to TRBJ1-4, with TRBD1 as a possible D gene (6 bases). This CDR3 region has 13 residues. V was pared by 7 bases and J by 3 bases, with 12 bases between. In germline, CDR1 is SQVTM, CDR2 ANQGSEA. CDR3 loop: CSGSTGSNEKLFF. The CDR3 coding sequence is TGCAGCGGCTCTACAGGGTCTAATGAAAAACTGTTTTTT.

The chain employs TRBV11-2 and TRBJ1-6; the match to TRBD1 covers 7 bases. CDR1 and CDR2 (germline): SGHAT, FQNNGV. The CDR3 runs 16 residues. Germline trimming cut 0 bases from V and 8 bases from J; bases unmatched to any gene: 7. The CDR3 bases are TGTGCCAGCAGCTTAGATGGGCAGGGGGGTTATTCACCCCTCCACTTT. This encodes CASSLDGQGGYSPLHF. Based on the CDR3 plus reference TRBV11-2 and TRBJ1-6, the full variable domain is EAGVAQSPRYKIIEKRQSVAFWCNPISGHATLYWYQQILGQGPKLLIQFQNNGVVDDSQLPKDRFSAERLKGVDSTLKIQPAKLEDSAVYLCASSLDGQGGYSPLHFGNGTRLTVT.

This clone was seen once. V gene TRBV19 combines with J gene TRBJ1-4; weak D call: TRBD1 (5 bases). Germline V gene lookup returns CDR1 LNHDA and CDR2 SQIVND (reference sequence). The CDR3 is 15 residues long. The V gene lost 3 bases and the J gene lost 7 bases, with 15 bases spanning the gap. CDR3 amino acids: CASSMRRGEGEKLFF. The CDR3 DNA reads as TGTGCCAGTAGTATGAGACGGGGGGAAGGTGAAAAACTGTTTTTT. The full variable domain, in which reference TRBV19 and TRBJ1-4 provide the parts outside the CDR3, is DGGITQSPKYLFRKEGQNVTLSCEQNLNHDAMYWYRQDPGQGLRLIYYSQIVNDFQKGDIAEGYSVSREKKESFPLTVTSAQKNPTAFYLCASSMRRGEGEKLFFGSGTQLSVL.

The chain carries TRBV5-1 and TRBJ2-7; TRBD2 might be the D (5 bases). The germline CDR1 and CDR2 sequences are SGHRS and YFSETQ. With 6 bases removed from V and 0 bases from J, the gap between germline ends came to 16 bases. The CDR3 sequence is 15 residues long. The CDR3 nucleotides are TGCGCCAGCAAGGTTTGGGCGGAGGACTCCTACGAGCAGTACTTC. It encodes CASKVWAEDSYEQYF. The whole variable domain, remainder taken from reference TRBV5-1 and TRBJ2-7, is KAGVTQTPRYLIKTRGQQVTLSCSPISGHRSVSWYQQTPGQGLQFLFEYFSETQRNKGNFPGRFSGRQFSNSRSEMNVSTLELGDSALYLCASKVWAEDSYEQYFGPGTRLTVT.

The chain couples TRBV4-1 to TRBJ2-3; D may correspond to TRBD1 or TRBD2 (6 bases each). V was clipped by 4 bases and J by 5 bases, with 13 bases between them. CDR3 size: 14 residues. The V gene's germline CDR1 is MGHRA and CDR2 YSYEKL. The CDR3 is CASSPGGTGDTQYF. DNA of the CDR3: TGCGCCAGCAGCCCCGGGGGCACGGGAGATACGCAGTATTTT.

The V call is TRBV12-3 or TRBV12-4, the J call TRBJ2-3; D remains ambiguous. V lost 3 bases, J lost 2 bases, and 6 bases lay in between. The CDR3 has 13 residues. DNA of the CDR3: TGTGCCAGCAGTTTTACTACCACAGATACGCAGTATTTT. Translation: CASSFTTTDTQYF.

V usage is TRBV2 and J usage is TRBJ2-7; D is undetermined. CDR1 SNHLY and CDR2 FYNNEI come from the germline V gene. The CDR3 covers 13 residues. Trimming took 5 bases from V and 0 from J, leaving 8 bases between them. Here the CDR3 DNA reads TGTGCCAGCAGTTCTGCCCCCTCCTACGAGCAGTACTTC. It is translated as CASSSAPSYEQYF. The whole variable domain, filled in from reference TRBV2 and TRBJ2-7, reads EPEVTQTPSHQVTQMGQEVILRCVPISNHLYFYWYRQILGQKVEFLVSFYNNEISEKSEIFDDQFSVERPDGSNFTLKIRSTKLEDSAMYFCASSSAPSYEQYFGPGTRLTVT.

The rearrangement links TRBV6-5 to TRBJ1-5; D gene unclear. The germline CDR1 and CDR2 sequences are MNHEY and SVGAGI. The V end was cut by 6 bases, the J end by 2 bases, with 14 bases between. The CDR3 runs to 15 residues. Here the CDR3 reads CASRPAARRNQPQHF. The CDR3, as DNA: TGTGCCAGCAGGCCGGCGGCCCGGCGCAATCAGCCCCAGCATTTT.

The chain uses TRBV21-1 and TRBJ1-5. TRBV21-1 is deemed a pseudogene. The CDR3 contains 15 residues. CDR3 in amino acids: CASSRGWRGNQPQHF. The DNA for the CDR3 is TGTGCCAGCAGCAGGGGTTGGAGGGGCAATCAGCCCCAGCATTTT.

The rearrangement uses TRBV30 and TRBJ1-1; maybe TRBD1 (6 bases). Germline V gene data show CDR1 as GTSNPN and CDR2 as SVGIG (reference sequence). Trimming shortened V by 0 bases and J by 10 bases, and 15 bases separated the two germline ends. The CDR3 has 13 amino acids. The CDR3 nucleotides read TGTGCCTGGAGTGTACGCCAGGGGCGCGGAGCTTTCTTT. Translated: CAWSVRQGRGAFF.

The gene calls are TRBV13 and TRBJ2-5; 10 bases agree with TRBD2. Germline-derived CDR1 and CDR2 are PRHDT and FYEKMQ (reference sequence). CDR3 size: 18 residues. Trimming at V came to 0 bases and at J to 3 bases, leaving 10 bases not matched to a gene. CDR3 region: CASSLGRLAGEAKETQYF. In DNA, the CDR3 is TGTGCCAGCAGCTTAGGCAGGCTAGCGGGGGAAGCCAAAGAGACCCAGTACTTC.

The chain has TRBV10-3 and TRBJ1-1; D remains unclear. V was pared by 4 bases and J by 3 bases, with 12 bases between. The germline CDR1 and CDR2 sequences are ENHRY and SYGVKD. The length of the CDR3 is 14 residues. CDR3 bases: TGTGCCATCAGTGGTCGCCGAGGGTACACTGAAGCTTTCTTT. It codes for CAISGRRGYTEAFF.

Written as DNA, the CDR3 is TGTGCCAGCAGCCCCCGGACAGGGGTGAACACTGAAGCTTTCTTT. It is translated as CASSPRTGVNTEAFF. This chain joins TRBV7-9 and TRBJ1-1; 9 bases fit TRBD1. The V gene end was trimmed by 5 bases and the J gene end by 0 bases; junction bases not matched to a gene: 4. Germline lookup yields CDR1 SEHNR and CDR2 FQNEAQ (reference sequence). The CDR3 loop spans 15 amino acids.

The chain uses TRBV15 and TRBJ2-1, with D perhaps matching TRBD1 (5 bases). This CDR3 contains 16 residues. The V gene's germline CDR1 is LNHNV and CDR2 YYDKDF (reference sequence). V was clipped by 0 bases and J by 3 bases, with 12 bases between them. The DNA for the CDR3 is TGTGCCACCAGCAGAGAAGGGGTTAAAATCTACAATGAGCAGTTCTTC. Its protein is CATSREGVKIYNEQFF.

This clone was recorded once. The CDR3, as DNA: TGTGCCAGCAGTTTACAAATCGGACAGGGGAATTACGAGCAGTACTTC. This sequence encodes CASSLQIGQGNYEQYF. V usage is TRBV28 and J usage is TRBJ2-7; TRBD1 agrees at 9 bases. The junction had 9 bases not matched to a gene; V was cut back by 2 bases and J by 4 bases. CDR1 is MDHEN, CDR2 SYDVKM, per germline. The CDR3 runs to 16 residues.

This clone has just one count. V usage is TRBV15 and J usage is TRBJ1-5, with D possibly TRBD1 on 5 matching bases. This CDR3 contains 12 residues. Trimming left V 5 bases short and J 3 bases short, with 5 bases between. Germline V gives CDR1 LNHNV, CDR2 YYDKDF (reference sequence). This CDR3 is CATSGHNQPQHF. Written as DNA, the CDR3 is TGTGCCACCAGCGGACACAATCAGCCCCAGCATTTT. Together with reference TRBV15 and TRBJ1-5, the CDR3 gives the full variable domain: DAMVIQNPRYQVTQFGKPVTLSCSQTLNHNVMYWYQQKSSQAPKLLFHYYDKDFNNEADTPDNFQSRRPNTSFCFLDIRSPGLGDTAMYLCATSGHNQPQHFGDGTRLSIL.